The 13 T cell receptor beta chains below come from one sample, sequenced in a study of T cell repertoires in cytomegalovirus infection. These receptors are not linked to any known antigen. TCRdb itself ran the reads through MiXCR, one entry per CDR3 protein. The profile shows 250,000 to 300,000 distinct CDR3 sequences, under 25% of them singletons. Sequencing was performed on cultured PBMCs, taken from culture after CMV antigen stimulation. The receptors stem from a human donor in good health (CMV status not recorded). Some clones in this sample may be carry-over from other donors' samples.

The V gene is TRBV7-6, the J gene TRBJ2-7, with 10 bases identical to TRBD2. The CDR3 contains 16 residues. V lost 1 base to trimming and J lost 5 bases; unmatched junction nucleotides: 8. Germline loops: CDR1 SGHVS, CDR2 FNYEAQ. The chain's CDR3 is CASSLVGLAVGDEQYF. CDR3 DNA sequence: TGTGCCAGCAGCTTAGTAGGACTAGCGGTCGGGGACGAGCAGTACTTC.

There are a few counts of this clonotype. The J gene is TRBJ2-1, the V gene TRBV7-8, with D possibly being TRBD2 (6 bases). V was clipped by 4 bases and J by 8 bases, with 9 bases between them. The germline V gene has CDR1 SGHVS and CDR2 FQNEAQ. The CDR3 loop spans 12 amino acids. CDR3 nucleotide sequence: TGTGCCAGCAGCTCCGGGGGTGATGAGCAGTTCTTC. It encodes CASSSGGDEQFF.

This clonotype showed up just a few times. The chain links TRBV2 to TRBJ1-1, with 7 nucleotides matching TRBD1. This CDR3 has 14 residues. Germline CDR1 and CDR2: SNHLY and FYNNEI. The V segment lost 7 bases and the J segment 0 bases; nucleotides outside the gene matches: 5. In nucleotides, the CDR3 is TGTGCCAGCAAACCGGACAGGATGAACACTGAAGCTTTCTTT. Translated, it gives CASKPDRMNTEAFF.

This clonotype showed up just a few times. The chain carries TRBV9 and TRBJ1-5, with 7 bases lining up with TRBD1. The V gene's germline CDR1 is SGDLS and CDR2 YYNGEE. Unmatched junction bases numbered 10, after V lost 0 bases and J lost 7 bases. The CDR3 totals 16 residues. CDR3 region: CASSVGEGGLGQPQHF. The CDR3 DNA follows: TGTGCCAGCAGCGTAGGAGAAGGGGGCTTGGGGCAGCCCCAGCATTTT.

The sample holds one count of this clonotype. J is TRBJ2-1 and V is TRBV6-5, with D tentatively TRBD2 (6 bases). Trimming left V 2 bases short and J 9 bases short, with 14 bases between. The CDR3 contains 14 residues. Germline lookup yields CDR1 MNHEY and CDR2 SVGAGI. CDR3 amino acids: CASSYAGGGGEQFF. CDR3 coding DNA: TGTGCCAGCAGTTACGCTGGGGGAGGAGGTGAGCAGTTCTTC.

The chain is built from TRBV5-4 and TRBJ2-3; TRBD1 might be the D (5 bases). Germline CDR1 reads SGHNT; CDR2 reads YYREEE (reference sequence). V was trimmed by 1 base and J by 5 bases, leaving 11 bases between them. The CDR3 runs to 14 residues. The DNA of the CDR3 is TGTGCCAGCAGCTTGACCGTAGGGGAAGATACGCAGTATTTT. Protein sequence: CASSLTVGEDTQYF.

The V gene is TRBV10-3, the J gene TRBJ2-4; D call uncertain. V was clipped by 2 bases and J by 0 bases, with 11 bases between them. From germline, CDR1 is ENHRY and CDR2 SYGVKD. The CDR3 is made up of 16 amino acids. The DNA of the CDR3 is TGTGCCATCAGTGAGAAGGCGGAAGTAGCCAAAAACATTCAGTACTTC. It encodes CAISEKAEVAKNIQYF.

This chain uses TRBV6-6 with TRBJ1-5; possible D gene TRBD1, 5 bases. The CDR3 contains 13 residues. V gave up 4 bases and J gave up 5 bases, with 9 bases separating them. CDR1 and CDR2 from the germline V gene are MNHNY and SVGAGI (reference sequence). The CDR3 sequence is CASSSGLDQPQHF. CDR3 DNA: TGTGCCAGCAGTTCAGGGCTCGATCAGCCCCAGCATTTT.

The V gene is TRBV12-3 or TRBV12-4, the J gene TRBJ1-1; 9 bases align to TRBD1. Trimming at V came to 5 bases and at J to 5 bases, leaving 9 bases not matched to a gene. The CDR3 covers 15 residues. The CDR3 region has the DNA TGTGCCAGCAGTGCCAAACAGGGGGCGGGAACTGAAGCTTTCTTT. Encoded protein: CASSAKQGAGTEAFF.

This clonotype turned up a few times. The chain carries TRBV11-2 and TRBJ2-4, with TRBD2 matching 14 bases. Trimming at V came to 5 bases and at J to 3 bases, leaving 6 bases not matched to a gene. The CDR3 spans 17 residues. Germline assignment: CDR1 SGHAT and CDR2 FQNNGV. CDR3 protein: CASSGGLAGVGKNIQYF. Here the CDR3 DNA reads TGTGCCAGCAGCGGGGGACTAGCGGGAGTTGGCAAAAACATTCAGTACTTC.

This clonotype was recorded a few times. The CDR3 sequence: CASSSTGGEQYF. The CDR3, as DNA: TGTGCCAGCAGCTCGACAGGGGGCGAGCAGTACTTC. The V and J genes are TRBV5-6 and TRBJ2-7; 9 nucleotides align to TRBD1. V lost 3 bases, J lost 6 bases, and 1 base stayed unmatched. Germline V gene sequence: CDR1 SGHDT, CDR2 YYEEEE. There are 12 residues in the CDR3. Full variable domain (missing parts from reference TRBV5-6 and TRBJ2-7): DAGVTQSPTHLIKTRGQQVTLRCSPKSGHDTVSWYQQALGQGPQFIFQYYEEEERQRGNFPDRFSGHQFPNYSSELNVNALLLGDSALYLCASSSTGGEQYFGPGTRLTVT.

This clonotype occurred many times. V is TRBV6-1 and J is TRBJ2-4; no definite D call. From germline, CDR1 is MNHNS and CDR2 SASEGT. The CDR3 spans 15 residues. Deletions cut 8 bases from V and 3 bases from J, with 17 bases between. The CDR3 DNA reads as TGTGCCAGCGACTTGGAACTTTCGGGCAAAAACATTCAGTACTTC. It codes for CASDLELSGKNIQYF.

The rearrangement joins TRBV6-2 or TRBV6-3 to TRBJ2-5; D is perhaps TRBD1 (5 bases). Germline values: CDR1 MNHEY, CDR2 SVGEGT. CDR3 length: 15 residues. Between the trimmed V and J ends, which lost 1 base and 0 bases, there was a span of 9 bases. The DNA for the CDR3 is TGTGCCAGCAGTTACTACAGGACATACCAAGAGACCCAGTACTTC. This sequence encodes CASSYYRTYQETQYF.